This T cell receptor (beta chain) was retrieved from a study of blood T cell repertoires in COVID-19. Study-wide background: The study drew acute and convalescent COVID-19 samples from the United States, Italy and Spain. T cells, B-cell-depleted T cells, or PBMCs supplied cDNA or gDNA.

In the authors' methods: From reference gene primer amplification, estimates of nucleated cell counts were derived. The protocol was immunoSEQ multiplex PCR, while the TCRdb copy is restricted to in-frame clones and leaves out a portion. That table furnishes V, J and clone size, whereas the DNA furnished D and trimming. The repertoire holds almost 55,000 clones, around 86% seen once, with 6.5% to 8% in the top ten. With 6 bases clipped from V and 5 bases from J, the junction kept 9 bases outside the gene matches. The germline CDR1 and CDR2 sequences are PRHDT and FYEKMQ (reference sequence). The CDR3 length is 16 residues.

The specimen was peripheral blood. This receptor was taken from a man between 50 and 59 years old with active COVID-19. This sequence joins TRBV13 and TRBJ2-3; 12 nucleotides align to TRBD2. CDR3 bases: TGTGCCAGCAGTCGACTAGCGGGGGACTTCGGAGATACGCAGTATTTT. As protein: CASSRLAGDFGDTQYF.